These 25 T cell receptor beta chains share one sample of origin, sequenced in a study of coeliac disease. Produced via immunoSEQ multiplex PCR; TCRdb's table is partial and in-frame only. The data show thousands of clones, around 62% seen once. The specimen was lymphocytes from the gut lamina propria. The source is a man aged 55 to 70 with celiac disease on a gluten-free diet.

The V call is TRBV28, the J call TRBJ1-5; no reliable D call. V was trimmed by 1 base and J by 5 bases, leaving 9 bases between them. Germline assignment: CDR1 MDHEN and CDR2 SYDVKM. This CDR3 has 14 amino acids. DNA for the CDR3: TGTGCCAGCAGTTTATTATCCTATTATCAGCCCCAGCATTTT. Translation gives CASSLLSYYQPQHF.

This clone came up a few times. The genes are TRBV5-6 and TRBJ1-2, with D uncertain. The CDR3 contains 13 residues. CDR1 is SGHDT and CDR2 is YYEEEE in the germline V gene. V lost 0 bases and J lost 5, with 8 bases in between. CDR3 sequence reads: CASSLGGPYGYTF. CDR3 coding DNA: TGTGCCAGCAGCTTGGGAGGGCCTTATGGCTACACCTTC.

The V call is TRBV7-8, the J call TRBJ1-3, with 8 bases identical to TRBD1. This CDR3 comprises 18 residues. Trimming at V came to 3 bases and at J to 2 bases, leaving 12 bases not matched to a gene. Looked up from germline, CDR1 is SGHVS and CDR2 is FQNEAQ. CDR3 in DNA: TGTGCCAGCAGCTTCCATTCGGGTAGACAGGGGACTGGAAACACCATATATTTT. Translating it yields CASSFHSGRQGTGNTIYF. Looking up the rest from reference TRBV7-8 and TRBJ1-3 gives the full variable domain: GAGVSQSPRYKVAKRGQDVALRCDPISGHVSLFWYQQALGQGPEFLTYFQNEAQLDKSGLPSDRFFAERPEGSVSTLKIQRTQQEDSAVYLCASSFHSGRQGTGNTIYFGEGSWLTVV.

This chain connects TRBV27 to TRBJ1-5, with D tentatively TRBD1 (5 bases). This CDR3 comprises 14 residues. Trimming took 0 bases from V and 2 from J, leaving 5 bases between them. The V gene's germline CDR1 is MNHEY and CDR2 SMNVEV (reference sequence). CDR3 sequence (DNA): TGTGCCAGCAGTTTATCAGGGGGCAATCAGCCCCAGCATTTT. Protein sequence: CASSLSGGNQPQHF.

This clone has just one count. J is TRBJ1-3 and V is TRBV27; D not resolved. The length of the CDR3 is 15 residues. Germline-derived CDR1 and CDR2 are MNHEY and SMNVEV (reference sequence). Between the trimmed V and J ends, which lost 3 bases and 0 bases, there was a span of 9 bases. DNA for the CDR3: TGTGCCAGCAGTTTGGGCATCAGCTCTGGAAACACCATATATTTT. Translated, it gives CASSLGISSGNTIYF.

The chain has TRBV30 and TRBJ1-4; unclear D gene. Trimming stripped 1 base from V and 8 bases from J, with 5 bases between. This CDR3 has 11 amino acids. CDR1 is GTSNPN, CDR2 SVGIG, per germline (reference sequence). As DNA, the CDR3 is TGTGCCTGGAGTGAGCGGGAAAAACTGTTTTTT. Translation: CAWSEREKLFF.

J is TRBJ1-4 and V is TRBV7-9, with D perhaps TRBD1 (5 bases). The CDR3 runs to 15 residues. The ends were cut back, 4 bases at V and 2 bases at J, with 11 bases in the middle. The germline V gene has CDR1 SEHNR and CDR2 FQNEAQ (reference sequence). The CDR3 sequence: CASSSSGLTNEKLFF. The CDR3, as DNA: TGTGCCAGCAGCTCCTCGGGACTGACTAATGAAAAACTGTTTTTT.

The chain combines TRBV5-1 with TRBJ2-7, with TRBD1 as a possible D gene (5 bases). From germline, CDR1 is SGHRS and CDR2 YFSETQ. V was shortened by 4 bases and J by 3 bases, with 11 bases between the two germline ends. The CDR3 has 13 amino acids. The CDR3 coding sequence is TGCGCCAGCAGCAAGCAGCAGGGCTACGAGCAGTACTTC. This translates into CASSKQQGYEQYF.

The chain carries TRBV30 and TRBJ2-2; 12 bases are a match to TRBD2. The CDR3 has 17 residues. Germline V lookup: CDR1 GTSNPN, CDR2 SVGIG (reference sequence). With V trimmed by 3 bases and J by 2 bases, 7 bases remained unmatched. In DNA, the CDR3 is TGTGCCTGGAGAAGACTAGCGGGGGCCTCCAACACCGGGGAGCTGTTTTTT. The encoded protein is CAWRRLAGASNTGELFF.

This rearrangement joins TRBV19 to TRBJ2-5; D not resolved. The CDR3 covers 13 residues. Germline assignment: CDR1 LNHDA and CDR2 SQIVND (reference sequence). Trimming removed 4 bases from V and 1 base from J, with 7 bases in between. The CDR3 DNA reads TGTGCCAGTAGTAGCGGCAGCCAAGAGACCCAGTACTTC. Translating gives CASSSGSQETQYF. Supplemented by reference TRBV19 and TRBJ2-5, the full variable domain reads DGGITQSPKYLFRKEGQNVTLSCEQNLNHDAMYWYRQDPGQGLRLIYYSQIVNDFQKGDIAEGYSVSREKKESFPLTVTSAQKNPTAFYLCASSSGSQETQYFGPGTRLLVL.

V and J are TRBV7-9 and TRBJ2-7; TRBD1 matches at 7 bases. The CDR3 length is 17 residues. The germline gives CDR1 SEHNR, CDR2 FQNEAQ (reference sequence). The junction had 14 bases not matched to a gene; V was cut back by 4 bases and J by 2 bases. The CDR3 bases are TGTGCCAGCAGCTCATTTTTGGGACAGCCTACACCCTACGAGCAGTACTTC. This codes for CASSSFLGQPTPYEQYF.

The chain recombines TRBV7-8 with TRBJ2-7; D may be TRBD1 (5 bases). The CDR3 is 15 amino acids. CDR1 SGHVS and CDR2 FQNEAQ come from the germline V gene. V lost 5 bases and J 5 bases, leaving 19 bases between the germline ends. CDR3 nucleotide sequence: TGTGCCAGCAGCCTAGACAGACAGCCAACTCACGAGCAGTACTTC. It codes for CASSLDRQPTHEQYF.

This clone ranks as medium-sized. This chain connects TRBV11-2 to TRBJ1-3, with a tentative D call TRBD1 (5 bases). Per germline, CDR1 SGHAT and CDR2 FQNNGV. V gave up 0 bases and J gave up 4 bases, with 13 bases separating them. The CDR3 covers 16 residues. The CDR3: CASSLEPGDEGNTIYF. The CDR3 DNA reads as TGTGCCAGCAGCTTAGAGCCGGGGGATGAGGGAAACACCATATATTTT.

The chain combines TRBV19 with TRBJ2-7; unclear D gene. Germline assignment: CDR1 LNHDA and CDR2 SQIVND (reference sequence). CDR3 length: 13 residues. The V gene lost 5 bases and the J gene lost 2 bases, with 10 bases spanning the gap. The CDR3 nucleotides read TGTGCCAGTAGTCCGGGTACAACCTACGAGCAGTACTTC. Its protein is CASSPGTTYEQYF. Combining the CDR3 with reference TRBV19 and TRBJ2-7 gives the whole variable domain DGGITQSPKYLFRKEGQNVTLSCEQNLNHDAMYWYRQDPGQGLRLIYYSQIVNDFQKGDIAEGYSVSREKKESFPLTVTSAQKNPTAFYLCASSPGTTYEQYFGPGTRLTVT.

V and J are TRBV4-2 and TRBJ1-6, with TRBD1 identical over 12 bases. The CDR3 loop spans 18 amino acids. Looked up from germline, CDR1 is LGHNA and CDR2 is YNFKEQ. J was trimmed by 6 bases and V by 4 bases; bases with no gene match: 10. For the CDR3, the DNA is TGTGCCAGCAGCCCCGGGACAGGGGGCGGTGGGCGTAATTCACCCCTCCACTTT. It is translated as CASSPGTGGGGRNSPLHF.

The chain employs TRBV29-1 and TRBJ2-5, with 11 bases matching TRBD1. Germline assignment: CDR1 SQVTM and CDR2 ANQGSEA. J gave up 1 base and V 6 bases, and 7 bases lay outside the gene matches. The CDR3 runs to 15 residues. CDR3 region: CSVGQGAIFQETQYF. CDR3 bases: TGCAGCGTCGGACAGGGGGCAATCTTCCAAGAGACCCAGTACTTC.

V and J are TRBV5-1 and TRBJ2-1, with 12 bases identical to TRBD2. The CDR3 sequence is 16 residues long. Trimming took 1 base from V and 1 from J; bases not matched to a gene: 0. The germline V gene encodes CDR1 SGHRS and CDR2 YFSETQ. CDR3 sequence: CASSLTSGGSYNEQFF. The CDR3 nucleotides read TGCGCCAGCAGCTTGACTAGCGGGGGGTCCTACAATGAGCAGTTCTTC.

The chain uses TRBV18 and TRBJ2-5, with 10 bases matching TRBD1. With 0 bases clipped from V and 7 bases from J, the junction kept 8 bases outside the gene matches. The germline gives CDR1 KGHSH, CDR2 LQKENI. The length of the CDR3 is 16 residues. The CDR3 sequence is CASSPPGTGDRGTQYF. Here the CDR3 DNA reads TGTGCCAGCTCACCACCGGGGACAGGGGACCGCGGGACCCAGTACTTC.

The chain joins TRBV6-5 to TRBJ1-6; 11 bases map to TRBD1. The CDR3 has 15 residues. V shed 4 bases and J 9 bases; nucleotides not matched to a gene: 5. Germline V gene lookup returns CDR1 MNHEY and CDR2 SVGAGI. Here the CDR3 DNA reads TGTGCCAGCAGTTCCGGGACAGGGGGGGGTTCACCCCTCCACTTT. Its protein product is CASSSGTGGGSPLHF.

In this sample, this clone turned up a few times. The CDR3 here is CASSLRDRSYEQYF. Here the CDR3 DNA reads TGTGCCAGCAGTCTACGGGACAGGTCCTACGAGCAGTACTTC. The chain employs TRBV6-5 and TRBJ2-7; 8 nucleotides match TRBD1. Germline lookup yields CDR1 MNHEY and CDR2 SVGAGI. J gave up 1 base and V 5 bases, and 4 bases lay outside the gene matches. This CDR3 contains 14 residues.

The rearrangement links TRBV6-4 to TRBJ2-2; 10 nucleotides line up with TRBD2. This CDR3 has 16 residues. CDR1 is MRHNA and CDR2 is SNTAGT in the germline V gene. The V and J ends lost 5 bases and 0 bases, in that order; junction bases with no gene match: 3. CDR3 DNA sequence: TGTGCCAGCAGTTATAGCGGGGGGCCGAACACCGGGGAGCTGTTTTTT. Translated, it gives CASSYSGGPNTGELFF.

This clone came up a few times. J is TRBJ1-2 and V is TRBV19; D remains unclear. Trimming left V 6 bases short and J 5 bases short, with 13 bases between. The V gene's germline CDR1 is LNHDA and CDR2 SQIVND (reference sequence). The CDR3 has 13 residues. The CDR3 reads CASSPGIGYGYTF. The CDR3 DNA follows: TGTGCCAGTAGCCCGGGGATAGGGTATGGCTACACCTTC.

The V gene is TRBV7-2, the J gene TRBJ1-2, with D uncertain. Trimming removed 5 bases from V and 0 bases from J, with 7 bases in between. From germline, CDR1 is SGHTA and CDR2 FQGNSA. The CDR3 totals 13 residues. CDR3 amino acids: CASSRQANYGYTF. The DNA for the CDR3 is TGTGCCAGCAGCCGACAAGCTAACTATGGCTACACCTTC.

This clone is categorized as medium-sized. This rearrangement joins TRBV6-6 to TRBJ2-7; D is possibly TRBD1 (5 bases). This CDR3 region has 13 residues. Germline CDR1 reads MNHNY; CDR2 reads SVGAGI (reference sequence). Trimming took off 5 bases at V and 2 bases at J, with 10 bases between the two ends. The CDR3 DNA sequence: TGTGCCAGCAGTCGTGGACATACCTACGAGCAGTACTTC. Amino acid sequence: CASSRGHTYEQYF.

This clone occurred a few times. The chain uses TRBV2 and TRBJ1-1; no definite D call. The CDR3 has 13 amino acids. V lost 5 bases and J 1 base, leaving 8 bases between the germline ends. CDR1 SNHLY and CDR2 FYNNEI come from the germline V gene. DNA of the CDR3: TGTGCCAGCAGTTTCGGGAGGAACACTGAAGCTTTCTTT. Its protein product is CASSFGRNTEAFF.